This is a list of T cell receptor beta chains from one sample in a study of shared clonotypes between healthy human individuals. Generated by immunoSEQ multiplex PCR, the TCRdb table keeps only in-frame clones and is missing some. The sample contains hundreds of thousands of clones, 70% to 80% of which appear only once. Sequenced: PBMCs. These receptors all stem from a woman aged 40 to 50 in good health. Some clones in this sample may be carry-over from other donors' samples. Both conserved end residues are part of each CDR3. Fields, in order: D gene, J gene, V gene, clone size, CDR3 protein, CDR3 DNA. The D gene is left open where the match is weak. The size entry is marked missing in some rows and otherwise reads once, few, many or a size class.

D gene: TRBD2
J gene: TRBJ2-1
V gene: TRBV7-8
clone size: NA
CDR3 protein: CASSFLFTLAGGHNEQFF
CDR3 DNA: TGTGCCAGCAGCTTTCTCTTCACCCTAGCGGGAGGCCACAATGAGCAGTTCTTC

D gene: TRBD1
J gene: TRBJ2-7
V gene: TRBV30
clone size: NA
CDR3 protein: CAWGTGRYEQYF
CDR3 DNA: TGTGCCTGGGGGACAGGGAGGTACGAGCAGTACTTC

D gene: NA
J gene: TRBJ2-2
V gene: TRBV21-1
clone size: NA
CDR3 protein: CASTIQGASGELFF
CDR3 DNA: TGTGCCAGCACTATACAGGGGGCTTCCGGGGAGCTGTTTTTT

D gene: NA
J gene: TRBJ2-7
V gene: TRBV28
clone size: NA
CDR3 protein: CASSLSFTGSPHEQYF
CDR3 DNA: TGTGCCAGCAGTTTATCTTTCACAGGGTCCCCCCACGAGCAGTACTTC

D gene: NA
J gene: TRBJ1-5
V gene: TRBV7-9
clone size: NA
CDR3 protein: CASSSLGAHQPQHF
CDR3 DNA: TGTGCCAGCAGCTCGCTGGGGGCCCATCAGCCCCAGCATTTT

D gene: NA
J gene: TRBJ2-1
V gene: TRBV30
clone size: NA
CDR3 protein: CAWSFWNPSYNEQFF
CDR3 DNA: TGTGCCTGGAGTTTTTGGAATCCCTCCTACAATGAGCAGTTCTTC

D gene: NA
J gene: TRBJ1-6
V gene: TRBV28
clone size: NA
CDR3 protein: CASTIRGNSPLHF
CDR3 DNA: TGTGCCAGCACAATTAGGGGTAATTCACCCCTCCACTTT

D gene: NA
J gene: TRBJ2-5
V gene: TRBV27
clone size: few
CDR3 protein: CASSLTRGRQYF
CDR3 DNA: TGTGCCAGCAGTTTGACTAGAGGTCGGCAGTACTTC

D gene: TRBD1
J gene: TRBJ1-2
V gene: TRBV27
clone size: NA
CDR3 protein: CASSLTGTVLKGYTF
CDR3 DNA: TGTGCCAGCAGTCTGACAGGGACCGTTCTGAAAGGCTACACCTTC

D gene: TRBD2
J gene: TRBJ2-1
V gene: TRBV6-1
clone size: NA
CDR3 protein: CASSEKGGAGGFSSYNEQFF
CDR3 DNA: TGTGCCAGCAGTGAAAAAGGGGGAGCGGGAGGGTTTAGCTCCTACAATGAGCAGTTCTTC

D gene: TRBD2
J gene: TRBJ2-7
V gene: TRBV29-1
clone size: NA
CDR3 protein: CSVVVGAGGPLEQYF
CDR3 DNA: TGCAGCGTTGTTGTCGGAGCGGGAGGGCCGCTCGAGCAGTACTTC

D gene: NA
J gene: TRBJ2-5
V gene: TRBV18
clone size: NA
CDR3 protein: CASSLRTTGTKETQYF
CDR3 DNA: TGTGCCAGCTCACTTAGGACGACAGGGACTAAAGAGACCCAGTACTTC

D gene: TRBD1
J gene: TRBJ1-5
V gene: TRBV12-5
clone size: NA
CDR3 protein: CASGTGAGQPQHF
CDR3 DNA: TGTGCTAGTGGTACAGGGGCAGGGCAGCCCCAGCATTTT

D gene: NA
J gene: TRBJ2-1
V gene: TRBV7-8
clone size: few
CDR3 protein: CASAAGEQFF
CDR3 DNA: TGTGCCTCGGCGGCGGGGGAGCAGTTCTTC

D gene: NA
J gene: TRBJ2-3
V gene: TRBV2
clone size: NA
CDR3 protein: CASSWGLDTQYF
CDR3 DNA: TGTGCCAGCAGTTGGGGTCTAGATACGCAGTATTTT

D gene: NA
J gene: TRBJ2-3
V gene: TRBV10-3
clone size: few
CDR3 protein: CAITSVGTDTQYF
CDR3 DNA: TGTGCCATCACCTCCGTGGGCACAGATACGCAGTATTTT

D gene: TRBD2
J gene: TRBJ2-1
V gene: TRBV7-2
clone size: NA
CDR3 protein: CASSLVTSGSHEQFF
CDR3 DNA: TGTGCCAGCAGCTTAGTGACTAGCGGGAGTCATGAGCAGTTCTTC

D gene: NA
J gene: TRBJ2-7
V gene: TRBV6-4
clone size: few
CDR3 protein: CASSDSAEGEQYF
CDR3 DNA: TGTGCCAGCAGTGACTCTGCGGAAGGGGAGCAGTACTTC

D gene: TRBD1
J gene: TRBJ1-4
V gene: TRBV2
clone size: NA
CDR3 protein: CASSLDRGPYNEKLFF
CDR3 DNA: TGTGCCAGCAGCCTAGACAGGGGCCCTTATAATGAAAAACTGTTTTTT

D gene: NA
J gene: TRBJ1-2
V gene: TRBV6-5
clone size: NA
CDR3 protein: CASSRGRQGFYGYTF
CDR3 DNA: TGTGCCAGCAGCCGCGGTAGGCAGGGATTCTATGGCTACACCTTC

D gene: NA
J gene: TRBJ1-5
V gene: TRBV7-8
clone size: NA
CDR3 protein: CASSQDSANQPQHF
CDR3 DNA: TGTGCCAGCAGCCAGGACAGCGCCAATCAGCCCCAGCATTTT

D gene: NA
J gene: TRBJ1-4
V gene: TRBV9
clone size: NA
CDR3 protein: CASSTQGFGEKLFF
CDR3 DNA: TGTGCCAGCAGCACACAGGGTTTCGGCGAAAAACTGTTTTTT

D gene: NA
J gene: TRBJ2-7
V gene: TRBV6-5
clone size: NA
CDR3 protein: CASAPTRGEQYF
CDR3 DNA: TGTGCCAGCGCACCCACCCGCGGCGAGCAGTACTTC

D gene: NA
J gene: TRBJ1-5
V gene: TRBV28
clone size: NA
CDR3 protein: CASSSALVGVGQPQHF
CDR3 DNA: TGTGCCAGCAGTTCCGCCTTGGTAGGGGTAGGGCAGCCCCAGCATTTT

D gene: TRBD1
J gene: TRBJ1-1
V gene: TRBV27
clone size: NA
CDR3 protein: CASRLDREMENTEAFF
CDR3 DNA: TGTGCCAGCAGACTCGACAGGGAAATGGAGAACACTGAAGCTTTCTTT

D gene: TRBD2
J gene: TRBJ2-5
V gene: TRBV29-1
clone size: once
CDR3 protein: CSVERSGREVETQYF
CDR3 DNA: TGCAGCGTTGAACGGAGTGGGAGGGAGGTAGAGACCCAGTACTTC

D gene: NA
J gene: TRBJ2-1
V gene: TRBV7-3
clone size: NA
CDR3 protein: CASSLGGGRREQFF
CDR3 DNA: TGTGCCAGCAGCCTGGGTGGGGGGCGCAGAGAGCAGTTCTTC

D gene: TRBD2
J gene: TRBJ2-5
V gene: TRBV2
clone size: NA
CDR3 protein: CASREEAETQYF
CDR3 DNA: TGTGCCAGTCGGGAGGAGGCGGAGACCCAGTACTTC

D gene: NA
J gene: TRBJ2-3
V gene: TRBV7-6
clone size: NA
CDR3 protein: CASSLVGDTQYF
CDR3 DNA: TGTGCCAGCAGCTTAGTCGGAGATACGCAGTATTTT

D gene: NA
J gene: TRBJ1-1
V gene: TRBV2
clone size: few
CDR3 protein: CASSGTLNTEAFF
CDR3 DNA: TGTGCCAGCAGTGGGACATTGAACACTGAAGCTTTCTTT

D gene: NA
J gene: TRBJ2-5
V gene: TRBV29-1
clone size: NA
CDR3 protein: CSVDFAVQETQYF
CDR3 DNA: TGCAGCGTTGATTTCGCGGTACAGGAGACCCAGTACTTC

D gene: TRBD1
J gene: TRBJ1-2
V gene: TRBV29-1
clone size: NA
CDR3 protein: CSVDIDRGNYGYTF
CDR3 DNA: TGCAGCGTTGATATTGACAGGGGCAACTATGGCTACACCTTC

D gene: NA
J gene: TRBJ1-2
V gene: TRBV6-5
clone size: few
CDR3 protein: CASSYRGLNYGYTF
CDR3 DNA: TGTGCCAGCAGTTACAGGGGGTTGAACTATGGCTACACCTTC

D gene: NA
J gene: TRBJ1-1
V gene: TRBV19
clone size: NA
CDR3 protein: CASSSGGGRRTEAFF
CDR3 DNA: TGTGCCAGTAGTTCTGGGGGGGGTAGAAGGACTGAAGCTTTCTTT

D gene: NA
J gene: TRBJ2-1
V gene: TRBV7-6
clone size: NA
CDR3 protein: CASSLALWTGSSYNEQFF
CDR3 DNA: TGTGCCAGCAGCTTAGCGCTTTGGACGGGAAGCTCCTACAATGAGCAGTTCTTC

D gene: NA
J gene: TRBJ2-5
V gene: TRBV30
clone size: NA
CDR3 protein: CAYSSGSGGETQYF
CDR3 DNA: TGTGCCTATAGTAGCGGGTCAGGGGGGGAGACCCAGTACTTC

D gene: NA
J gene: TRBJ1-4
V gene: TRBV7-2
clone size: NA
CDR3 protein: CASSLGDSTNEKLFF
CDR3 DNA: TGTGCCAGCAGCTTAGGCGATTCAACTAATGAAAAACTGTTTTTT

D gene: TRBD1
J gene: TRBJ1-2
V gene: TRBV5-1
clone size: NA
CDR3 protein: CASSVQGQDYGYTF
CDR3 DNA: TGCGCCAGCAGCGTCCAGGGACAGGACTATGGCTACACCTTC

D gene: TRBD1
J gene: TRBJ1-1
V gene: TRBV6-4
clone size: NA
CDR3 protein: CASADRDDTEAFF
CDR3 DNA: TGTGCCAGCGCGGACAGGGACGACACTGAAGCTTTCTTT

D gene: NA
J gene: TRBJ1-4
V gene: TRBV4-1
clone size: NA
CDR3 protein: CASSRGRGTNEKLFF
CDR3 DNA: TGCGCCAGCAGCCGCGGGAGGGGCACTAATGAAAAACTGTTTTTT

D gene: NA
J gene: TRBJ2-3
V gene: TRBV25-1
clone size: once
CDR3 protein: CASSEYRDDVAQYF
CDR3 DNA: TGTGCCAGCAGTGAATACAGGGACGACGTGGCGCAGTATTTT

D gene: NA
J gene: TRBJ2-6
V gene: TRBV6-5
clone size: once
CDR3 protein: CASSKTGSGANVLTF
CDR3 DNA: TGTGCCAGCAGTAAAACAGGCTCTGGGGCCAACGTCCTGACTTTC

D gene: NA
J gene: TRBJ1-3
V gene: TRBV7-2
clone size: NA
CDR3 protein: CASSFDISGNTIYF
CDR3 DNA: TGTGCCAGCAGCTTCGACATCTCTGGAAACACCATATATTTT

D gene: TRBD2
J gene: TRBJ2-5
V gene: TRBV4-1
clone size: NA
CDR3 protein: CASSQDATSGMRKTQYF
CDR3 DNA: TGCGCCAGCAGCCAGGACGCGACTAGCGGGATGAGAAAGACCCAGTACTTC

D gene: NA
J gene: TRBJ2-1
V gene: TRBV7-8
clone size: NA
CDR3 protein: CASSLARRNNEQFF
CDR3 DNA: TGTGCCAGCAGCTTAGCCCGGAGAAACAATGAGCAGTTCTTC